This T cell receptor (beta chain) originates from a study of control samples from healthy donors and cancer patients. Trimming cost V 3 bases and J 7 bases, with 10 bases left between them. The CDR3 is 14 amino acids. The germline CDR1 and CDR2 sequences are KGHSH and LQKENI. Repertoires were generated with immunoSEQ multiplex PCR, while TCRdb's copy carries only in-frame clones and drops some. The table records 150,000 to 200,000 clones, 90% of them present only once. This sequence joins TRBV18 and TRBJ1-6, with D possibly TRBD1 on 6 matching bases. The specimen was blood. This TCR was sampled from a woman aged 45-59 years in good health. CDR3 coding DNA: TGTGCCAGCTCACCGGGACACGGAAATTCACCCCTCCACTTT. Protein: CASSPGHGNSPLHF.